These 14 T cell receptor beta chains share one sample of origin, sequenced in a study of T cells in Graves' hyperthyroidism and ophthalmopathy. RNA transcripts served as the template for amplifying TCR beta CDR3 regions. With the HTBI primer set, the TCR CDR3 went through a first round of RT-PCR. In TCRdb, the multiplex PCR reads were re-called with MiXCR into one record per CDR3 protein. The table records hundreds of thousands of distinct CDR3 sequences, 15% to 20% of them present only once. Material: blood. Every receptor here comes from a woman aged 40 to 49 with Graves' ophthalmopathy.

This chain's CDR3 is CSVARDRASGGPEAFF. The CDR3 nucleotides read TGCAGCGTTGCCCGGGACAGGGCATCTGGAGGGCCTGAAGCTTTCTTT. The rearrangement links TRBV29-1 to TRBJ1-1; 9 bases agree with TRBD1. The germline V gene encodes CDR1 SQVTM and CDR2 ANQGSEA. CDR3 length equals 16 residues. The V and J ends lost 4 bases and 6 bases, in that order; junction bases with no gene match: 15. The variable domain in full, with the rest retrieved from reference TRBV29-1 and TRBJ1-1, is SAVISQKPSRDICQRGTSLTIQCQVDSQVTMMFWYRQQPGQSLTLIATANQGSEATYESGFVIDKFPISRPNLTFSTLTVSNMSPEDSSIYLCSVARDRASGGPEAFFGQGTRLTVV.

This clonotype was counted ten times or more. The CDR3 DNA reads TGTGCCAGCAGTTACTCCCGGGGTGCCCTTCAGCCCCAGCATTTT. It is translated as CASSYSRGALQPQHF. V usage is TRBV6-6 and J usage is TRBJ1-5; D is undetermined. Trimming pared 0 bases from V and 6 bases from J, leaving 12 bases between. The germline gives CDR1 MNHNY, CDR2 SVGAGI (reference sequence). The CDR3 length is 15 residues.

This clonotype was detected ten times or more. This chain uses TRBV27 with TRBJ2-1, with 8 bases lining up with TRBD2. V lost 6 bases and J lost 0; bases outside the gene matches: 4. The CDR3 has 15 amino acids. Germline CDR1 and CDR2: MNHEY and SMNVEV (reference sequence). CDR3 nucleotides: TGTGCCAGCAGGACTAGCGAGAGCTCCTACAATGAGCAGTTCTTC. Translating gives CASRTSESSYNEQFF.

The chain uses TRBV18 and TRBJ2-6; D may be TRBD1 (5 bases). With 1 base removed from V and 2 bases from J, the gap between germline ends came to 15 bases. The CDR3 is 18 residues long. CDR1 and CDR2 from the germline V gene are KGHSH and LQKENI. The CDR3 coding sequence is TGTGCCAGCTCACCACTCGGGCAGGGAAGGCCTGGGGCCAACGTCCTGACTTTC. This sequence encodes CASSPLGQGRPGANVLTF.

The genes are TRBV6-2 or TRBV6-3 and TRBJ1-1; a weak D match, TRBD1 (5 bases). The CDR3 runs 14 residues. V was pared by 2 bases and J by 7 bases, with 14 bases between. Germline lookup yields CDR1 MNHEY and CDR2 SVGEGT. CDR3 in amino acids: CASSYPVRGIEAFF. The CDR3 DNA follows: TGTGCCAGCAGTTACCCCGTCCGGGGGATTGAAGCTTTCTTT.

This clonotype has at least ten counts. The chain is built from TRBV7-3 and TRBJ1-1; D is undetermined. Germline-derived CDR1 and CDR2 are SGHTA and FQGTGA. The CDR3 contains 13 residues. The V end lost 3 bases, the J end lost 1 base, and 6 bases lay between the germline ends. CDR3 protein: CASSFNKNTEAFF. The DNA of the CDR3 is TGTGCCAGCAGCTTCAACAAGAACACTGAAGCTTTCTTT.

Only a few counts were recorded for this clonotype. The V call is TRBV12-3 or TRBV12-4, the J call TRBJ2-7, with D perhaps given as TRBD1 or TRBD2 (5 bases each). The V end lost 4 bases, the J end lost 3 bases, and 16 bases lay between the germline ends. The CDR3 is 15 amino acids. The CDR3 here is CASSSPRDAHYEQYF. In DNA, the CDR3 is TGTGCCAGCAGTTCCCCCCGGGACGCCCACTACGAGCAGTACTTC.

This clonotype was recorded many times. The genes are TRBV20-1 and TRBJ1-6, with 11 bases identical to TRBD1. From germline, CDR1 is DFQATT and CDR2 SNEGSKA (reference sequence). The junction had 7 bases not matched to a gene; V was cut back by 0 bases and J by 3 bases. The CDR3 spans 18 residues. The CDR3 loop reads CSARDPGQGDRYNSPLHF. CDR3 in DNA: TGCAGTGCTAGAGATCCGGGACAGGGGGATCGCTATAATTCACCCCTCCACTTT.

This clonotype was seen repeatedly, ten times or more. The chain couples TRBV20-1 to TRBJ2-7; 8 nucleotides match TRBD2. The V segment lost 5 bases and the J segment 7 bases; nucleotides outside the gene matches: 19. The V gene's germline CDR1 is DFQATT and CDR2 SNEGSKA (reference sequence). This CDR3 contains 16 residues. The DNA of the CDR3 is TGCAGTGCTTTACACCCCCGGGGGCCGGGAGGGGGAGAGCAGTACTTC. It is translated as CSALHPRGPGGGEQYF.

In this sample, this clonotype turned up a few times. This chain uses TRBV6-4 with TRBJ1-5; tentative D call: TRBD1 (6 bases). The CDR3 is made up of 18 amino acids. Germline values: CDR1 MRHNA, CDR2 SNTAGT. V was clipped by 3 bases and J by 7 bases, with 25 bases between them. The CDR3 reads CASSEPFIQGTTGQPQHF. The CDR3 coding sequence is TGTGCCAGCAGTGAACCATTCATCCAGGGGACTACCGGACAGCCCCAGCATTTT.

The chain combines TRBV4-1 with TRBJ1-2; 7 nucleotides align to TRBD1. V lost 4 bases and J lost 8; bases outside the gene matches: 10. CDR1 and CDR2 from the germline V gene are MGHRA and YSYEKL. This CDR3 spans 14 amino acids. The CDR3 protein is CASSPRSYRGGYTF. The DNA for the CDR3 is TGCGCCAGCAGCCCCCGCTCCTACAGGGGAGGCTACACCTTC.

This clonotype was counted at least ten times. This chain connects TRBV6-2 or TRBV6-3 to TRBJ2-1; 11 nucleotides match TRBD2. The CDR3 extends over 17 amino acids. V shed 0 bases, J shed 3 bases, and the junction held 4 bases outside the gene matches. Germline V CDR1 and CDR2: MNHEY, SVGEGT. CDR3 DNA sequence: TGTGCCAGCAGTTACTCGGGTAGCGGGGGGGTCTACAATGAGCAGTTCTTC. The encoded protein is CASSYSGSGGVYNEQFF.

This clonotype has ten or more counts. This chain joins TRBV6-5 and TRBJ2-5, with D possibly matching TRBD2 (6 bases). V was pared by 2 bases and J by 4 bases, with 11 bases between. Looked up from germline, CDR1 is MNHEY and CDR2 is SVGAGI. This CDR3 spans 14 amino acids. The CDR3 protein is CASSYSRGSETQYF. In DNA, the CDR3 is TGTGCCAGCAGTTACAGCCGGGGGTCAGAGACCCAGTACTTC.

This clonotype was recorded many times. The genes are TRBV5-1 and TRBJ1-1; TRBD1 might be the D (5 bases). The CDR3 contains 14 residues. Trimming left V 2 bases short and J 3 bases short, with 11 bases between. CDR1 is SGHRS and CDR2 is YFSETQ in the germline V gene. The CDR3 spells CASSFGGEDTEAFF. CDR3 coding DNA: TGCGCCAGCAGCTTTGGGGGGGAGGACACTGAAGCTTTCTTT.